The 14 T cell receptor beta chains below come from one sample, sequenced in a study of blood T cell repertoires in COVID-19. The assay was immunoSEQ multiplex PCR, and TCRdb's table has in-frame clones only and misses some. This repertoire shows about 290,000 clones, roughly 91% found once; its top ten account for more than 9.5%. Sequenced sample: peripheral blood. These receptors were collected from a young woman with COVID-19, enrolled during active disease.

The V call is TRBV28, the J call TRBJ1-2; tentatively, D is TRBD1 (6 bases). Trimming cost V 4 bases and J 5 bases, with 17 bases left between them. The CDR3 contains 15 residues. Germline V gene lookup returns CDR1 MDHEN and CDR2 SYDVKM. The CDR3 DNA follows: TGTGCCAGCAGTTCCAGGGGCAGTCGGGGATATGGCTACACCTTC. This gives the protein CASSSRGSRGYGYTF.

The rearrangement links TRBV5-5 to TRBJ2-3, with D uncertain. From germline, CDR1 is SGHKS and CDR2 YYEKEE (reference sequence). The V end was cut by 0 bases, the J end by 1 base, with 6 bases between. The CDR3 loop spans 14 amino acids. The CDR3 coding sequence is TGTGCCAGCAGCTTGGGACGGGGCACAGATACGCAGTATTTT. It translates to CASSLGRGTDTQYF.

The chain uses TRBV3-1 (or the pseudogene TRBV3-2) and TRBJ2-7, with D perhaps TRBD1 (6 bases). The CDR3 has 13 residues. Germline CDR1 is LGHDT and CDR2 is YNNKEL (reference sequence). V was cut by 4 bases and J by 3 bases, with 10 bases left in between. The CDR3 loop reads CASSLRTVYEQYF. The CDR3 nucleotides read TGTGCCAGCAGCCTTAGGACAGTCTACGAGCAGTACTTC.

The chain recombines TRBV6-5 with TRBJ2-2; 7 positions match TRBD1. The CDR3 runs to 13 residues. Trimming took 7 bases from V and 6 from J; bases not matched to a gene: 5. Germline CDR1 is MNHEY and CDR2 is SVGAGI. CDR3 region: CASIDRVSGELFF. The CDR3, as DNA: TGTGCCAGCATCGACAGGGTTTCCGGGGAGCTGTTTTTT.

This clone was seen just once. J is TRBJ1-2 and V is TRBV28, with TRBD1 identical over 8 bases. Germline loops: CDR1 MDHEN, CDR2 SYDVKM. Trimming removed 6 bases from V and 8 bases from J; junction bases left unmatched: 8. The CDR3 totals 13 residues. Here the CDR3 DNA reads TGTGCCAGCAGGGAGACAGGGGATCAGGGCTACACCTTC. Translated, it gives CASRETGDQGYTF.

Comment on this clone: Germline is not matched at one junction end, which may reflect a read error. The chain uses TRBV19 and TRBJ1-5, with 10 bases aligning to TRBD1. From germline, CDR1 is LNHDA and CDR2 SQIVND (reference sequence). The CDR3 extends over 19 amino acids. CDR3 in DNA: TGTGCCAGTAGTATAGACCTAGACAGGGGGCTTTTTAGCGATCAGCCCCAGCATTTT. This sequence encodes CASSIDLDRGLFSDQPQHF.

V is TRBV27 and J is TRBJ2-7; no firm D call. From germline, CDR1 is MNHEY and CDR2 SMNVEV (reference sequence). This CDR3 comprises 14 residues. V was trimmed by 1 base and J by 5 bases, leaving 12 bases between them. The CDR3 nucleotides are TGTGCCAGCAGTTTATTGGGCGAGTTGAACGAGCAGTACTTC. It specifies CASSLLGELNEQYF.

The rearrangement links TRBV30 to TRBJ1-2, with 7 bases identical to TRBD1. CDR1 GTSNPN and CDR2 SVGIG come from the germline V gene (reference sequence). With 7 bases clipped from V and 4 bases from J, the junction kept 9 bases outside the gene matches. The CDR3 has 13 amino acids. This CDR3 reads CALDRTSSYGYTF. CDR3 sequence (DNA): TGTGCCTTGGACAGGACGAGTTCCTATGGCTACACCTTC. Full variable domain (outside the CDR3, taken from reference TRBV30 and TRBJ1-2): SQTIHQWPATLVQPVGSPLSLECTVEGTSNPNLYWYRQAAGRGLQLLFYSVGIGQISSEVPQNLSASRPQDRQFILSSKKLLLSDSGFYLCALDRTSSYGYTFGSGTRLTVV.

Of note for this clone: Other DNA sequences within the sample encode an identical CDR3. V is TRBV5-4 and J is TRBJ1-2; 11 bases align to TRBD1. Per germline, CDR1 SGHNT and CDR2 YYREEE (reference sequence). The CDR3 is 13 residues long. The trim removed 3 bases at V and 8 bases at J, leaving 3 bases unmatched. This CDR3 reads CASSSRDRGGYTF. The CDR3 region has the DNA TGTGCCAGCAGCTCCCGGGACAGGGGGGGCTACACCTTC.

This clone appeared a few times. This chain connects TRBV6-6 to TRBJ1-2; TRBD1 might be the D (6 bases). The CDR3 covers 14 residues. V lost 5 bases and J 5 bases, leaving 15 bases between the germline ends. CDR1 is MNHNY and CDR2 is SVGAGI in the germline V gene (reference sequence). CDR3 nucleotides: TGTGCCAGCAGTATATCGGGGGGCGCTTATGGCTACACCTTC. Its translation: CASSISGGAYGYTF.

The CDR3 region has the DNA TGTGCCAGCGGGGGACAGCTTAATGAAAAACTGTTTTTT. Translation gives CASGGQLNEKLFF. The chain uses TRBV6-5 and TRBJ1-4; TRBD1 matches 7 bases. The CDR3 has 13 residues. After removal of 8 bases from V and 4 bases from J, the junction contained 4 bases not matched to a gene. Per the germline V gene, CDR1 is MNHEY and CDR2 is SVGAGI.

J is TRBJ1-2 and V is TRBV7-9; no definite D call. The CDR3 has 14 residues. Germline values: CDR1 SEHNR, CDR2 FQNEAQ (reference sequence). Between the trimmed V and J ends, which lost 5 bases and 2 bases, there was a span of 12 bases. CDR3 protein: CASSPRGGNYGYTF. For the CDR3, the DNA is TGTGCCAGCAGCCCTCGGGGAGGGAACTATGGCTACACCTTC.

The chain links TRBV6-4 to TRBJ1-6, with TRBD1 as a possible D gene (5 bases). The CDR3 covers 14 residues. Germline V gene sequence: CDR1 MRHNA, CDR2 SNTAGT. Between the trimmed V and J ends, which lost 2 bases and 6 bases, there was a span of 8 bases. CDR3 loop: CASSDRGGNSPLHF. CDR3 bases: TGTGCCAGCAGTGACAGGGGTGGTAATTCACCCCTCCACTTT.

The V gene is TRBV3-1 (or the pseudogene TRBV3-2), the J gene TRBJ2-6; unclear D gene. Trimming took off 4 bases at V and 0 bases at J, with 10 bases between the two ends. Per germline, CDR1 LGHDT and CDR2 YNNKEL (reference sequence). The CDR3 sequence is 16 residues long. CDR3 in amino acids: CASSPYPGSGANVLTF. In DNA form, the CDR3 reads TGTGCCAGCAGCCCCTATCCCGGCTCTGGGGCCAACGTCCTGACTTTC.